Reported below is one T cell receptor beta chain. Its antigen is currently unknown. Trimming shortened V by 3 bases and J by 1 base, and 8 bases separated the two germline ends. From germline, CDR1 is SGDLS and CDR2 YYNGEE. The CDR3 covers 14 residues. Donors counted as nominally healthy when sampled, yet unrecorded immune exposures were likely. These data come from a study of cytomegalovirus exposure and HLA in healthy donors. In the PCR, 60 Vbeta and 13 Jbeta primers were used. This table comes from immunoSEQ multiplex PCR, and its TCRdb copy is limited to in-frame clones, with some not included. There are roughly 50,000 clones in the sample; about 69% occur only once, and about 7% lies in the top ten. Study-wide results and caveats: In a later analysis, donors in an Asian-associated ancestry cluster reportedly had fewer N-insertions in productive TCRs than the cohort mean. Among the most significant clusters, several appeared linked to common viral pathogens in a later analysis. Overall, about 160 TCR beta chains were annotated as cytomegalovirus-associated.

V usage is TRBV9 and J usage is TRBJ1-5; D possibly corresponds to TRBD1 (6 bases). Sequencing used PBMCs. This receptor was identified in a man aged 30-40 years in good health and CMV-seropositive. The CDR3 nucleotides are TGTGCCAGCAGCGCAGGACAGAGCAATCAGCCCCAGCATTTT. It codes for CASSAGQSNQPQHF.